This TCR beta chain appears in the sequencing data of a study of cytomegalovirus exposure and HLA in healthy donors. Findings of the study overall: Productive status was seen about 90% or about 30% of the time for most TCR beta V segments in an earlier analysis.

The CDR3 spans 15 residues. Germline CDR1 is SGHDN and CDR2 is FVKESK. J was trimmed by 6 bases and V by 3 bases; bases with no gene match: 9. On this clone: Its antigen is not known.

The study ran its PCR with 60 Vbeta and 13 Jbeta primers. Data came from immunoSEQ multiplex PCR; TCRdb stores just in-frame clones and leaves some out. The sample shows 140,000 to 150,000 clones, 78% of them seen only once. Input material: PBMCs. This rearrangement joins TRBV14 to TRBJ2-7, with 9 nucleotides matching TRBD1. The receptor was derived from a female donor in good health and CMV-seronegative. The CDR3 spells CASSQFGTGYREQYF. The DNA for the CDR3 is TGTGCCAGCAGCCAGTTTGGGACAGGGTACCGCGAGCAGTACTTC.